These 15 T cell receptor beta chains share one sample of origin, sequenced in a study of blood T cell repertoires in COVID-19 (dated by TCRdb to the early 2020s). Preparation of the library involved the immunoSEQ multiplex PCR assay. TCRdb limited this immuneACCESS table to in-frame rearrangements with V and J called. A share of clones is missing; checked studies link under half to unresolved V genes, and the rest is unexplained. The sample profile shows some 250,000 clones; 80% to 90% of them were found once. In total, the top ten clones hold approximately 4% of the sample. The sequencing sample was made of peripheral blood. The origin of the receptors is a man between 60 and 75 years old with acute or convalescent COVID-19.

With regard to this clone: An end of the junction differs from the germline gene, which may be a read error. Other nucleotide sequences from this sample produce the same CDR3. This chain connects TRBV28 to TRBJ1-5, with 8 bases identical to TRBD1. CDR3 length: 15 residues. CDR1 and CDR2 from the germline V gene are MDHEN and SYDVKM. The CDR3 DNA reads as TGTGCCAGCAGTTTACCAGGACAGGGCAACCAGCCCCAGCATTTT. Its protein is CASSLPGQGNQPQHF.

The gene calls are TRBV28 and TRBJ1-1; D is unresolved. Germline lookup yields CDR1 MDHEN and CDR2 SYDVKM. The CDR3 has 15 amino acids. V lost 2 bases and J 0 bases, leaving 10 bases between the germline ends. This CDR3 reads CASSLGRSMNTEAFF. The CDR3 DNA follows: TGTGCCAGCAGTTTAGGTCGGTCCATGAACACTGAAGCTTTCTTT.

The gene calls are TRBV5-4 and TRBJ2-3, with TRBD1 identical over 7 bases. With V trimmed by 0 bases and J by 2 bases, 3 bases remained unmatched. CDR1 and CDR2 (germline): SGHNT, YYREEE (reference sequence). The CDR3 consists of 15 residues. The CDR3, as DNA: TGTGCCAGCAGCTTGGGGGGACAGAACACAGATACGCAGTATTTT. It translates to CASSLGGQNTDTQYF.

The chain uses TRBV7-9 and TRBJ2-7, with TRBD1 matching 9 bases. J lost 1 base, V lost 6 bases, and 1 base had no gene match. This CDR3 contains 13 residues. The germline CDR1 and CDR2 sequences are SEHNR and FQNEAQ (reference sequence). CDR3 nucleotide sequence: TGTGCCAGCAGAGGACAGGGGTCCTACGAGCAGTACTTC. Its translation: CASRGQGSYEQYF.

The rearrangement uses TRBV7-2 and TRBJ1-2, with TRBD1 matching 7 bases. Per germline, CDR1 SGHTA and CDR2 FQGNSA. This CDR3 spans 15 amino acids. J gave up 4 bases and V 0 bases, and 5 bases lay outside the gene matches. The CDR3 protein is CASSLAQEGAYGYTF. The CDR3 region has the DNA TGTGCCAGCAGCTTAGCGCAGGAGGGGGCCTATGGCTACACCTTC.

The V and J genes are TRBV7-2 and TRBJ2-7; possible D gene TRBD2, 5 bases. Trimming cost V 10 bases and J 0 bases, with 13 bases left between them. In germline, CDR1 is SGHTA, CDR2 FQGNSA. This CDR3 contains 13 residues. The DNA of the CDR3 is TGTGCCACCCGGGCGGGTAGCTCCTACGAGCAGTACTTC. Translated, it gives CATRAGSSYEQYF.

This clone was seen a single time. The chain recombines TRBV9 with TRBJ1-2; D not certain. With 0 bases removed from V and 8 bases from J, the gap between germline ends came to 17 bases. The CDR3 is 15 residues long. Germline values: CDR1 SGDLS, CDR2 YYNGEE. The CDR3 DNA sequence: TGTGCCAGCAGCGTAGAACGTGACTCTGGAGGAGGCTACACCTTC. Translation gives CASSVERDSGGGYTF.

This chain uses TRBV21-1 with TRBJ1-6; the table assigns TRBD1, which was not confirmed against the DNA. TRBV21-1 is marked as a pseudogene. The CDR3 length is 15 residues. DNA for the CDR3: TGTGCCAGCAGTCCCGGGGACAGGGATAATTCACCCCTCCACTTT. Translating gives CASSPGDRDNSPLHF.

The gene calls are TRBV6-4 and TRBJ2-5; TRBD1 matches at 7 bases. The trim removed 2 bases at V and 2 bases at J, leaving 2 bases unmatched. Germline CDR1 is MRHNA and CDR2 is SNTAGT. This CDR3 has 14 residues. The CDR3 DNA reads TGTGCCAGCAGTGACGGGACAGAACAAGAGACCCAGTACTTC. Its translation: CASSDGTEQETQYF.

This chain links TRBV7-9 with TRBJ2-3; TRBD2 is a possible D gene (6 bases). The germline V gene has CDR1 SEHNR and CDR2 FQNEAQ (reference sequence). The CDR3 is 14 amino acids. V lost 3 bases and J 0 bases, leaving 7 bases between the germline ends. The CDR3 loop reads CASSLEGSTDTQYF. DNA of the CDR3: TGTGCCAGCAGCTTGGAGGGTAGCACAGATACGCAGTATTTT.

The chain has TRBV10-2 and TRBJ2-3, with TRBD2 identical over 14 bases. The CDR3 covers 16 residues. V shed 3 bases, J shed 9 bases, and the junction held 8 bases outside the gene matches. In germline, CDR1 is WSHSY, CDR2 SAAADI. The chain's CDR3 is CASSDSRLAGGETQYF. In nucleotides, the CDR3 is TGCGCCAGCAGTGACTCAAGACTAGCGGGGGGGGAGACGCAGTATTTT.

The CDR3 loop is CASSLKCEGNQPQHF. CDR3 DNA: TGTGCCAGCAGCCTTAAGTGTGAGGGCAATCAGCCCCAGCATTTT. The chain has TRBV3-1 (or the pseudogene TRBV3-2) and TRBJ1-5; D is unclear. This CDR3 spans 15 amino acids. In germline, CDR1 is LGHDT, CDR2 YNNKEL (reference sequence). Trimming pared 4 bases from V and 2 bases from J, leaving 12 bases between.

The J gene is TRBJ2-3, the V gene TRBV15, with 12 bases matching TRBD2. Germline assignment: CDR1 LNHNV and CDR2 YYDKDF (reference sequence). J lost 1 base, V lost 1 base, and 0 bases had no gene match. The CDR3 is 16 amino acids. CDR3 amino acids: CATSRGLAGGTDTQYF. CDR3 DNA sequence: TGTGCCACCAGCAGAGGACTAGCGGGAGGCACAGATACGCAGTATTTT.

This chain connects TRBV2 to TRBJ1-1; no clear D gene. Germline-derived CDR1 and CDR2 are SNHLY and FYNNEI. The CDR3 contains 15 residues. The V and J ends lost 7 bases and 1 base respectively, with 16 bases between them. The CDR3 loop reads CASTPLGLSNTEAFF. The CDR3, as DNA: TGTGCCAGCACCCCGCTCGGACTCTCGAACACTGAAGCTTTCTTT.

The CDR3 DNA reads TGTGCCAGCAGTTCCCTACCGGGACTAGCGGGAGGGGGGTACATTCAGTACTTC. This encodes CASSSLPGLAGGGYIQYF. The gene calls are TRBV6-2 or TRBV6-3 and TRBJ2-4, with 16 nucleotides matching TRBD2. The CDR3 has 18 amino acids. Germline assignment: CDR1 MNHEY and CDR2 SVGEGT. Trimming took 4 bases from V and 8 from J; bases not matched to a gene: 11.